This is a list of T cell receptor beta chains from one sample in a study of cytomegalovirus exposure and HLA in healthy donors. Clones were sequenced by immunoSEQ multiplex PCR, and TCRdb holds only the in-frame ones, with some missing. The sample comprises fewer than 65,000 clones, 73% of which are singletons, and about 5.5% rests with the top ten. The material sequenced was PBMCs. The source of these receptors is a man aged 45 to 65 in good health and CMV-seronegative. Each CDR3 is given with its conserved first and last residue. D genes are given only for firm matches. Size values are once, few and many counts, or a class for expanded clones, and some rows have none.

cdr3_nt cdr3_aa v_call d_call j_call clone_size
TGCGCCAGCCTCGCAGACAGGGGTTCCTACGAGCAGTACTTC CASLADRGSYEQYF TRBV5-1 TRBD1 TRBJ2-7 -
TGTGCCAGTAAGACAGAGAACATGAACACTGAAGCTTTCTTT CASKTENMNTEAFF TRBV6-5 - TRBJ1-1 -
TGTGCCAGCAGTTCTACAGACAATCTATGGGGCTACACCTTC CASSSTDNLWGYTF TRBV28 - TRBJ1-2 -
TGTGCCAGCAGGCGGGGGAGCAATCAGCCCCAGCATTTT CASRRGSNQPQHF TRBV19 - TRBJ1-5 -
TGTGCCAGCTCACCACCTCTCGCGACAGGGTATAGAGGGATGAACACTGAAGCTTTCTTT CASSPPLATGYRGMNTEAFF TRBV18 TRBD1 TRBJ1-1 -
TGTGCCAGTAGTATAGACTTCCAGGGTTACAATGAGCAGTTCTTC CASSIDFQGYNEQFF TRBV19 - TRBJ2-1 medium-sized
TGTGCCAGTTTCGATGGGAGTTCGTTCTTC CASFDGSSFF TRBV2 - TRBJ2-1 -
TGTGCCAGCAGCCAAGTATTCGTCACCGGGGAGCTGTTTTTT CASSQVFVTGELFF TRBV14 - TRBJ2-2 -
TGCGCCAGCAGCTGGGACAAGTCCTACGAGCAGTACTTC CASSWDKSYEQYF TRBV5-1 - TRBJ2-7 medium-sized
TGCAGCGTTTACCAGGGGATGGGTAGCTACACCTTC CSVYQGMGSYTF TRBV29-1 - TRBJ1-2 -
TGTGCCAGCAGCACTATCCAACAGGCCCCCCAAGCCCAGCATTTT CASSTIQQAPQAQHF TRBV28 - TRBJ1-5 -
TGTGCCAGCTCATTCGACGCGGGGCCCCAAGAGACCCAGTACTTC CASSFDAGPQETQYF TRBV18 - TRBJ2-5 -
TGTGCCAGCAGCCCTACTCGGGATCCGCAGTTCTTC CASSPTRDPQFF TRBV7-9 - TRBJ2-1 -
TGTGCCAGCAGCCTTCTCACCGGGGGATTACACCGGGCCGGGGAGCTGTTTTTT CASSLLTGGLHRAGELFF TRBV7-2 - TRBJ2-2 -
TGTGCCAGCAGTTTAGGGGGGCAGGGGGATGGCTACACCTTC CASSLGGQGDGYTF TRBV28 TRBD1 TRBJ1-2 -
TGTGCCAGCAGCCAAGATGAGGACGGGGGTACCTACAATGAGCAGTTCTTC CASSQDEDGGTYNEQFF TRBV4-2 - TRBJ2-1 -
TGTGCTAGCAGCTTAGGGCGGGGGGGTAGCGATGAGCAGTTCTTC CASSLGRGGSDEQFF TRBV7-7 TRBD2 TRBJ2-1 -
TGTGCCAGCAAGGCGACAGCCCTAGGCTACACCTTC CASKATALGYTF TRBV6-1 - TRBJ1-2 once
TGTGCCAGCAGCTTAGAGCCAGGGGGCTCCTACAATGAGCAGTTCTTC CASSLEPGGSYNEQFF TRBV11-2 TRBD1 TRBJ2-1 -
TGTGCCAGCAGCGTAGCGGGGGGGCAGCTGGAAGATACGCAGTATTTT CASSVAGGQLEDTQYF TRBV9 TRBD2 TRBJ2-3 few
TGTGCCAGCAGGGCACAGGGGGAGACTGAAGCTTTCTTT CASRAQGETEAFF TRBV27 TRBD1 TRBJ1-1 few
TGTGCCAGCAGCTTAAGGGGAATGGGGCAAAATTCACCCCTCCACTTT CASSLRGMGQNSPLHF TRBV7-3 - TRBJ1-6 -
TGTGCCAGCAGCCTAGGGGGCGAGGAGGCTTTCTTT CASSLGGEEAFF TRBV7-9 TRBD1 TRBJ1-1 -
TGCGCCAGCACGATTCCGGGACAGGGGTTAGATACGCAGTATTTT CASTIPGQGLDTQYF TRBV5-1 TRBD1 TRBJ2-3 -
TGTGCCAGCAATAAGGGGGCGGTTACCTACAATGAGCAGTTCTTC CASNKGAVTYNEQFF TRBV6-1 TRBD1 TRBJ2-1 -
TGTGCCAGCAGTTACCGGAGGGACAGGGTCTTCAATGAGCAGTTCTTC CASSYRRDRVFNEQFF TRBV6-6 TRBD1 TRBJ2-1 -
TGTGCCAGCAGCCCCAGGCAGCCTTCGATCCCGATGAACACTGAAGCTTTCTTT CASSPRQPSIPMNTEAFF TRBV7-2 - TRBJ1-1 -
TGTGCCAGCAGTGAAGGTGGGGGCATGGACTATGGCTACACCTTC CASSEGGGMDYGYTF TRBV6-1 - TRBJ1-2 -
TGCGCCAGCAGTGAACTAGCGGGGGGCACAGATACGCAGTATTTT CASSELAGGTDTQYF TRBV10-2 TRBD2 TRBJ2-3 -
TGTGCCAGCATGTGGAGGAAGAGGGACTATGGCTACACCTTC CASMWRKRDYGYTF TRBV6-1 - TRBJ1-2 -
TGTGCCAGTAGTGGACGGAGGGACTTTTCGGGCAATCAGCCCCAGCATTTT CASSGRRDFSGNQPQHF TRBV19 - TRBJ1-5 -
TGTGCCAGCAGCTTAGTCAGGGGGGCTTTACAATTCGATGAGCAGTTCTTC CASSLVRGALQFDEQFF TRBV11-2 - TRBJ2-1 few
TGTGCCAGCAGCTTAGGAGGGACAGGGGCTGAAGCTTTCTTT CASSLGGTGAEAFF TRBV7-8 TRBD1 TRBJ1-1 -
TGTGCCAGCAGTTTTGGGGGACTAGACACAGATACGCAGTATTTT CASSFGGLDTDTQYF TRBV5-4 TRBD2 TRBJ2-3 -
TGCGCCAGCAGCTTACCAGGGGGCGGCGAGCAGTACTTC CASSLPGGGEQYF TRBV5-1 TRBD1 TRBJ2-7 -
TGTGCCAGCAGTTACGGGGACAGCTCCTACGAGCAGTACTTC CASSYGDSSYEQYF TRBV6-5 TRBD1 TRBJ2-7 -
TGCGCCAGCAGCTTGGTAGCGGGGGTAGTAGATACGCAGTATTTT CASSLVAGVVDTQYF TRBV5-1 TRBD2 TRBJ2-3 -
TGTGCCAGTAGTATGACAGCGGGGGTCGGCACAGATACGCAGTATTTT CASSMTAGVGTDTQYF TRBV19 TRBD2 TRBJ2-3 -
TGTGCCAGCAGCTCTCCTGGGTTGGGTCGCGGGGTTAGGGGGACCCAGTACTTC CASSSPGLGRGVRGTQYF TRBV7-6 - TRBJ2-5 once
TGTGCCAGCAGCGGAGGAGGCGGGACGGTGTACGAGCAGTACTTC CASSGGGGTVYEQYF TRBV9 - TRBJ2-7 few
TGTGCCAGTAGTATCCGGGGGGACAGGGGGCGTGATACGCAGTATTTT CASSIRGDRGRDTQYF TRBV7-3 TRBD1 TRBJ2-3 -
TGTGCCAGCAGTGAGAGGGTCTGGGGTACTAAGAACACCGGGGAGCTGTTTTTT CASSERVWGTKNTGELFF TRBV6-4 - TRBJ2-2 -
TGTGCCTGGAGTGTAGCAGGGGGTGGCAATCAGCCCCAGCATTTT CAWSVAGGGNQPQHF TRBV30 TRBD1 TRBJ1-5 -
TGTGCCAGCACGGGACTAGCGGGCGGCCCTGGCAAGCAGTACTTC CASTGLAGGPGKQYF TRBV2 TRBD2 TRBJ2-7 -
TGTGCCTGGAGTGTACGGGGAGGGACCTCCAATGAGCAGTTCTTC CAWSVRGGTSNEQFF TRBV30 TRBD2 TRBJ2-1 -
TGTGCCAGCAGCTTTTCGAGTGTCGGGGGTGCGGGTACGCAGTATTTT CASSFSSVGGAGTQYF TRBV5-4 - TRBJ2-3 -
TGTGCCAGTAGTAAGGGGTTTACCTCGGTATCTGGAAACACCATATATTTT CASSKGFTSVSGNTIYF TRBV19 - TRBJ1-3 -
TGTGCCAGCAGTCATGACAGGGAGCAAGAGACCCAGTACTTC CASSHDREQETQYF TRBV6-6 TRBD1 TRBJ2-5 -
TGTGCCAGTAGTAAACAGGGGGGAAATGAAAAACTGTTTTTT CASSKQGGNEKLFF TRBV19 TRBD1 TRBJ1-4 -
TGTGCCAGCAGCCGACCATACAGGGGCCGCACGGAGACCCAGTACTTC CASSRPYRGRTETQYF TRBV14 TRBD1 TRBJ2-5 -
TGTGCCAGCAGTGGGGGACAGAGAGATCAGCCCCAGCATTTT CASSGGQRDQPQHF TRBV7-9 TRBD1 TRBJ1-5 once
TGTGCCAGCAGCGTAGAGGCGGGGGGAAGGAGCTCCTACGAGCAGTACTTC CASSVEAGGRSSYEQYF TRBV9 TRBD2 TRBJ2-7 -
TGCGCCAGCAGCTTGGGACTTCAGGGCGCAGATATGCAGTATTTT CASSLGLQGADMQYF TRBV5-1 - TRBJ2-3 -
TGTGCCAGCAGTGGGAGATCCCTCAATTCACCCCTCCACTTT CASSGRSLNSPLHF TRBV6-1 - TRBJ1-6 -
TGCGCCAGCAGCCGCGACGGGGTGACTAATGAAAAACTGTTTTTT CASSRDGVTNEKLFF TRBV5-1 - TRBJ1-4 -
TGTGCCAGCAGTCCACGGGACAGCTTAACCTCCTACGAGCAGTACTTC CASSPRDSLTSYEQYF TRBV6-6 TRBD1 TRBJ2-7 once
TGTGCCAGCAGCGTAGCTACAGGGGAGAGGAGTGGCTACACCTTC CASSVATGERSGYTF TRBV9 TRBD1 TRBJ1-2 -
TGTGCCACCAGCAGAGGCGCCGAGCCTGGCTACACCTTC CATSRGAEPGYTF TRBV15 - TRBJ1-2 -
TGTGCCAGCACGATACAGGGTGGCGGTCAGCCCCAGCATTTT CASTIQGGGQPQHF TRBV6-6 - TRBJ1-5 -